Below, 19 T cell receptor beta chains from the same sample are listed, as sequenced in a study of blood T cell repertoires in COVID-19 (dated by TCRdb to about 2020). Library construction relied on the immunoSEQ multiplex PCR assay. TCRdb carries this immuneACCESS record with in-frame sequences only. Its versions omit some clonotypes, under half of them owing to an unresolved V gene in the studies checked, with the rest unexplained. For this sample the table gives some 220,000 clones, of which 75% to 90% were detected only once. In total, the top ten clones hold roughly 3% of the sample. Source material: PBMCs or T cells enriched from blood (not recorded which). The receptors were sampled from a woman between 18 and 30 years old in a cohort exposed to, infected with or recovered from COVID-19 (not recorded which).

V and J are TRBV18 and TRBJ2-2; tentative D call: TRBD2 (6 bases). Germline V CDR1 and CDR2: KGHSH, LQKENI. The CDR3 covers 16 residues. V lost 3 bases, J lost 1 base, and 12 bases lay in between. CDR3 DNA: TGTGCCAGCTCACCGGAGGACGGGGGGAACACCGGGGAGCTGTTTTTT. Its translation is CASSPEDGGNTGELFF.

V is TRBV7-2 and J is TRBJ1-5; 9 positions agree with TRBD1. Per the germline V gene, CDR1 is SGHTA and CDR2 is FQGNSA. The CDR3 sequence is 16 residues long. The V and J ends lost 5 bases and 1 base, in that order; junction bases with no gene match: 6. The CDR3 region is CASSPGDRVSNQPQHF. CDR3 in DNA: TGTGCCAGCAGCCCGGGGGACAGGGTGAGCAATCAGCCCCAGCATTTT.

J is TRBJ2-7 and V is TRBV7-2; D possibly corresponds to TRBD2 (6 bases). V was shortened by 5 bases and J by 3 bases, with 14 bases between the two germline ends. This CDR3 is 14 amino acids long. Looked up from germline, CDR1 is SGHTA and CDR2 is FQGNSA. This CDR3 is CASSDGGGDYEQYF. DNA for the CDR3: TGTGCCAGCAGCGATGGAGGAGGGGACTACGAGCAGTACTTC.

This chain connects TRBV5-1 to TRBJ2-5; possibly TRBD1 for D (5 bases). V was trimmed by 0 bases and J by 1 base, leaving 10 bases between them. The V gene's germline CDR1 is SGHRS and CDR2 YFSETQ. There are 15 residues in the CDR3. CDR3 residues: CASSLAGSSQETQYF. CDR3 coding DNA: TGCGCCAGCAGCTTGGCAGGGTCTAGCCAAGAGACCCAGTACTTC.

The CDR3 nucleotides read TGTGCCAGCAGTGAGAACCCCGGACAGCTTAATTCACCCCTCCACTTT. Translated: CASSENPGQLNSPLHF. The chain carries TRBV2 and TRBJ1-6; D may be TRBD1 (6 bases). This CDR3 region has 16 residues. Germline V lookup: CDR1 SNHLY, CDR2 FYNNEI. V lost 3 bases to trimming and J lost 6 bases, with 15 bases between them.

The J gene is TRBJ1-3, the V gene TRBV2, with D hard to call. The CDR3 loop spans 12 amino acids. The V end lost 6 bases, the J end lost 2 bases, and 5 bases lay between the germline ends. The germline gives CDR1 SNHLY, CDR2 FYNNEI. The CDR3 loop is CASRGTGNTIYF. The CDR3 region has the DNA TGTGCCAGCAGGGGCACTGGAAACACCATATATTTT.

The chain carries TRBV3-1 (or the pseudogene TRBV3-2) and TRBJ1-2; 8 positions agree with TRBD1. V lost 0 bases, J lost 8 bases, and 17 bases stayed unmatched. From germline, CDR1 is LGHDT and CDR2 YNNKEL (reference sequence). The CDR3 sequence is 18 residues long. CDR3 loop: CASSQDRHRTGYGEGYTF. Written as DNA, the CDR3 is TGTGCCAGCAGCCAAGACCGACATCGGACAGGGTATGGTGAGGGCTACACCTTC.

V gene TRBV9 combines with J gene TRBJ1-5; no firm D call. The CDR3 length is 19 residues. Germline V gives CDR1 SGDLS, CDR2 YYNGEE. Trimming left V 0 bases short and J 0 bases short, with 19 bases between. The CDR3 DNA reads TGTGCCAGCAGCGTAGCTACTACGGCACCGTATTATAGCAATCAGCCCCAGCATTTT. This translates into CASSVATTAPYYSNQPQHF.

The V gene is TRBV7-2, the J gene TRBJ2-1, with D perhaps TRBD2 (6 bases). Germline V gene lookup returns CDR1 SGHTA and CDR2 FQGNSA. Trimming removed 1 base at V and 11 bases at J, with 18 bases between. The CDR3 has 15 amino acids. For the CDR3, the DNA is TGTGCCAGCAGCTTAGGGACTCACGGGGGTTTACAGCAGTTCTTC. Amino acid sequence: CASSLGTHGGLQQFF.

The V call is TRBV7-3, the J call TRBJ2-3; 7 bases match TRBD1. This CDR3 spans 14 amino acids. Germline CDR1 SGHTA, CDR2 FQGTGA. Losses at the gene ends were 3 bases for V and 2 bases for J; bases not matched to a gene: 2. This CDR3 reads CASSFDRDTDTQYF. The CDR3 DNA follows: TGTGCCAGCAGCTTCGACAGGGACACAGATACGCAGTATTTT.

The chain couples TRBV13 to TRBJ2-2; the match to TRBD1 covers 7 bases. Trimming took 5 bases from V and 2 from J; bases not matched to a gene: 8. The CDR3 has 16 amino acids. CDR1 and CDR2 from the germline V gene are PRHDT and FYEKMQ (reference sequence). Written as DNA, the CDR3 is TGTGCCAGCAGCCTAGACGGGACAGATAACACCGGGGAGCTGTTTTTT. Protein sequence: CASSLDGTDNTGELFF.

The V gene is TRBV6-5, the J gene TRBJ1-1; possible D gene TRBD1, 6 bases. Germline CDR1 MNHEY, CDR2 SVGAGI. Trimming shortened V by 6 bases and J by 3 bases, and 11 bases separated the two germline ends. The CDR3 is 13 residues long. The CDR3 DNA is TGTGCCAGCAGCCAACAGGGATACACTGAAGCTTTCTTT. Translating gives CASSQQGYTEAFF.

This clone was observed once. This chain's CDR3 is CASKESSYTF. The CDR3 coding sequence is TGTGCCAGCAAGGAGTCCAGCTACACCTTC. V is TRBV2 and J is TRBJ1-2; D is unclear. CDR1 is SNHLY, CDR2 FYNNEI, per germline. Deletions cut 7 bases from V and 9 bases from J, with 9 bases between. The CDR3 spans 10 residues.

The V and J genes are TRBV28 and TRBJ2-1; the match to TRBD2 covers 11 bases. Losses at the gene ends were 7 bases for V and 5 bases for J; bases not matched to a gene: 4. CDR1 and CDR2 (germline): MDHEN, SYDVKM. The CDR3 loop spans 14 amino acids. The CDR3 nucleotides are TGTGCCAGCACGGGGACTAGCGGCGACAATGAGCAGTTCTTC. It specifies CASTGTSGDNEQFF.

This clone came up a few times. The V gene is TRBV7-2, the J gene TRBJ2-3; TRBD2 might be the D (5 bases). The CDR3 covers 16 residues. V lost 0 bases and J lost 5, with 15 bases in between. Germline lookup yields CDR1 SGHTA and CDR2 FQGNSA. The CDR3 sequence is CASSLAVGNGQDTQYF. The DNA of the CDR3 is TGTGCCAGCAGCTTAGCGGTCGGGAATGGGCAAGATACGCAGTATTTT.

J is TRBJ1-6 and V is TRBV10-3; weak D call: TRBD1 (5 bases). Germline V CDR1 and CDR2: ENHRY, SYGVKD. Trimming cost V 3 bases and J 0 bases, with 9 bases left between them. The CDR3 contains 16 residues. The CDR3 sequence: CAISDRENSYNSPLHF. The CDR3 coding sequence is TGTGCCATCAGTGACAGGGAAAACTCCTATAATTCACCCCTCCACTTT.

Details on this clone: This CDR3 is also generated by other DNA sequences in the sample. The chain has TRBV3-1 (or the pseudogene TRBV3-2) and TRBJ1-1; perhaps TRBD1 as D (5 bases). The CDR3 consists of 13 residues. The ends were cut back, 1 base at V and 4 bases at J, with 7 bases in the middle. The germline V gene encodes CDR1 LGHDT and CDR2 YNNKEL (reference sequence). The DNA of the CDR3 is TGTGCCAGCAGCCAAGTTAGGGGCACTGAAGCTTTCTTT. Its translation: CASSQVRGTEAFF.

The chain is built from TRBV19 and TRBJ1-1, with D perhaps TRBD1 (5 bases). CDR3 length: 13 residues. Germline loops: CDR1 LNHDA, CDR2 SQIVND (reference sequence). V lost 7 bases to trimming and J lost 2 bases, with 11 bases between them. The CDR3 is CASMETGNTEAFF. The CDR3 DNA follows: TGTGCCAGTATGGAAACAGGAAACACTGAAGCTTTCTTT.

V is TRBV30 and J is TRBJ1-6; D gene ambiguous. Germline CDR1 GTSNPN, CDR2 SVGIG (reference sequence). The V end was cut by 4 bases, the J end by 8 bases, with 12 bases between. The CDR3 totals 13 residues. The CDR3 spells CAWTDKGDSPLHF. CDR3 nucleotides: TGTGCCTGGACCGATAAGGGAGATTCACCCCTCCACTTT.